The clone carrying this T cell receptor beta chain was observed at least ten times. The data stem from a study of T cells in Graves' hyperthyroidism and ophthalmopathy. RNA transcripts served as the template for amplifying TCR beta CDR3 regions. The primer set for the first-round RT-PCR of the TCR CDR3 was HTBI. TCRdb re-called the multiplex PCR reads through MiXCR, storing one row per CDR3 protein. The sample consists of approximately 630,000 distinct CDR3 sequences, about a sixth of them appearing once. Germline CDR1 is DFQATT and CDR2 is SNEGSKA (reference sequence). The CDR3 is 15 amino acids. J lost 6 bases, V lost 4 bases, and 10 bases had no gene match.

The sample comprised blood. The chain employs TRBV20-1 and TRBJ2-3; 10 bases align to TRBD2. The origin of this receptor is a woman in her 30s with Graves' hyperthyroidism. CDR3 in amino acids: CSAIQAGGGPDTQYF. The CDR3 region has the DNA TGCAGTGCTATTCAAGCGGGAGGGGGCCCTGATACGCAGTATTTT.